This entry features one T cell receptor beta chain sequence. Its matching antigen is unknown. The data are from a study of early stage breast cancer tumors. Study overall: Invasive lobular carcinomas made up about 30% of the 12 ER+/PR+/HER2- tumors. General study results and limits: Comparing each tissue with blood distinguished tumor from normal in 14 of 16 patients.

Clones were sequenced by immunoSEQ multiplex PCR, and TCRdb holds only the in-frame ones, with some missing. The table records around 60,000 clones, roughly 80% of them present only once. The source material was blood. The source is a young adult with breast cancer.

This CDR3 is CASSYASGRGEQFF. The CDR3 region has the DNA TGTGCCAGCAGTTACGCTAGCGGGCGAGGGGAGCAGTTCTTC. The V and J genes are TRBV6-5 and TRBJ2-1; 8 nucleotides agree with TRBD2. V shed 2 bases, J shed 10 bases, and the junction held 7 bases outside the gene matches. This CDR3 comprises 14 residues. CDR1 is MNHEY, CDR2 SVGAGI, per germline.